A single sample is the source of the 21 T cell receptor beta chains below, sequenced in a study of T cells in Graves' hyperthyroidism and ophthalmopathy (dated by TCRdb to the late 2010s). To prepare the library, multiplex PCR was applied. The sequencing machine was an Illumina HiSeq 2000. Amplification of TCR beta CDR3 regions was carried out from RNA transcripts. A first-round RT-PCR of the TCR CDR3 used the HTBI primer set with the Qiagen OneStep RT-PCR kit. Using fastp trimming at Q25 and MiXCR clonotype assembly, TCRdb reanalyzed the public sequencing data and kept in-frame beta chains. Duplicate CDR3 protein sequences are folded into a single record with the most common DNA and genes. The sample table records 500,000 to 750,000 distinct CDR3 sequences; approximately 14% of these occur just once. The ten biggest clones cover 6.5% to 9% of the sample. Material for sequencing was blood. The receptors here all came from a young woman with Graves' ophthalmopathy.

This clonotype was detected ten times or more. The chain is built from TRBV30 and TRBJ1-1; TRBD1 might be the D (5 bases). Looked up from germline, CDR1 is GTSNPN and CDR2 is SVGIG (reference sequence). This CDR3 spans 12 amino acids. Trimming took off 2 bases at V and 4 bases at J, with 8 bases between the two ends. The CDR3 region is CAWSSQGTEAFF. DNA for the CDR3: TGTGCCTGGAGTTCCCAGGGCACTGAAGCTTTCTTT.

This clonotype appeared many times. This chain uses TRBV2 with TRBJ2-7, with TRBD1 as a possible D gene (6 bases). CDR1 and CDR2 (germline): SNHLY, FYNNEI. The CDR3 has 14 amino acids. V was cut by 7 bases and J by 3 bases, with 16 bases left in between. This CDR3 is CASNPQGPDYEQYF. CDR3 coding DNA: TGTGCCAGCAACCCCCAGGGGCCAGACTACGAGCAGTACTTC.

V usage is TRBV24-1 and J usage is TRBJ2-1; D could derive from TRBD1 or TRBD2 (5 bases each). Deletions cut 4 bases from V and 4 bases from J, with 16 bases between. Germline CDR1 and CDR2: KGHDR and SFDVKD. CDR3 size: 16 residues. The CDR3 sequence: CATSDNTRGKYNEQFF. The CDR3 bases are TGTGCCACCAGTGACAATACTAGGGGAAAGTACAATGAGCAGTTCTTC.

The chain links TRBV7-2 to TRBJ1-5; 10 positions agree with TRBD1. The CDR3 sequence is 17 residues long. CDR1 is SGHTA, CDR2 FQGNSA, per germline. J gave up 0 bases and V 5 bases, and 7 bases lay outside the gene matches. DNA of the CDR3: TGTGCCAGCAGCGTCCGGGACAGGGGATATAGCAATCAGCCCCAGCATTTT. Residues: CASSVRDRGYSNQPQHF.

This clonotype showed up many times. The chain recombines TRBV2 with TRBJ1-3; 7 bases line up with TRBD1. The CDR3 runs to 13 residues. Germline V CDR1 and CDR2: SNHLY, FYNNEI. V shed 6 bases and J 4 bases; nucleotides not matched to a gene: 3. The CDR3 reads CASRTGWGNTIYF. CDR3 coding DNA: TGTGCCAGCAGGACAGGGTGGGGAAACACCATATATTTT.

The table lists this clonotype with many counts. The rearrangement links TRBV6-1 to TRBJ2-1, with 8 bases lining up with TRBD2. Germline values: CDR1 MNHNS, CDR2 SASEGT. Trimming removed 6 bases from V and 7 bases from J; junction bases left unmatched: 5. CDR3 length: 13 residues. The CDR3 DNA is TGTGCCAGCAGACGAGCGGGAGATAATGAGCAGTTCTTC. This sequence encodes CASRRAGDNEQFF.

This clonotype came up a few times. The rearrangement links TRBV4-1 to TRBJ1-5; D is unclear. The germline V gene encodes CDR1 MGHRA and CDR2 YSYEKL. V shed 0 bases and J shed 3 bases, with 6 bases lying between them. There are 14 residues in the CDR3. CDR3 residues: CASSQDRPNQPQHF. The CDR3 DNA follows: TGCGCCAGCAGCCAAGATAGGCCCAATCAGCCCCAGCATTTT.

This clonotype was detected once. This sequence joins TRBV19 and TRBJ2-1, with D possibly matching TRBD1 (6 bases). V shed 3 bases and J shed 10 bases, with 25 bases lying between them. This CDR3 has 17 residues. CDR1 LNHDA and CDR2 SQIVND come from the germline V gene (reference sequence). In DNA, the CDR3 is TGTGCCAGTAGTATGTACAGGGTTTCAGGGTTGTCCCCCGAGCAGTTCTTC. Its translation: CASSMYRVSGLSPEQFF. The full variable domain, in which reference TRBV19 and TRBJ2-1 provide the parts outside the CDR3, is DGGITQSPKYLFRKEGQNVTLSCEQNLNHDAMYWYRQDPGQGLRLIYYSQIVNDFQKGDIAEGYSVSREKKESFPLTVTSAQKNPTAFYLCASSMYRVSGLSPEQFFGPGTRLTVL.

This clonotype was seen many times. The chain carries TRBV6-1 and TRBJ1-1; D gene uncertain. The CDR3 extends over 12 amino acids. Germline V CDR1 and CDR2: MNHNS, SASEGT. V lost 6 bases, J lost 5 bases, and 10 bases lay in between. The CDR3 reads CASRIGRTEAFF. CDR3 nucleotide sequence: TGTGCCAGCAGAATCGGGCGGACTGAAGCTTTCTTT.

This clonotype was recorded many times. This chain joins TRBV6-1 and TRBJ1-2; unclear D gene. In germline, CDR1 is MNHNS, CDR2 SASEGT. This CDR3 has 16 amino acids. Trimming shortened V by 6 bases and J by 6 bases, and 23 bases separated the two germline ends. CDR3 DNA sequence: TGTGCCAGCAGCCATCCTTCTGGGCCCAGGCGCCATGGCTACACCTTC. Residues: CASSHPSGPRRHGYTF.

V gene TRBV20-1 combines with J gene TRBJ2-1, with 9 bases fitting TRBD2. This CDR3 contains 20 residues. The germline gives CDR1 DFQATT, CDR2 SNEGSKA (reference sequence). J was trimmed by 6 bases and V by 0 bases; bases with no gene match: 21. DNA for the CDR3: TGCAGTGCTAGAGAGTGGGGTGTAGAGGTAGCGGGAGAAAGGGGCAATGAGCAGTTCTTC. It codes for CSAREWGVEVAGERGNEQFF.

This clonotype was picked up a small number of times. The V gene is TRBV24-1, the J gene TRBJ1-2; TRBD1 matches 8 bases. The CDR3 runs to 14 residues. From germline, CDR1 is KGHDR and CDR2 SFDVKD. The V and J ends lost 3 bases and 8 bases, in that order; junction bases with no gene match: 7. The CDR3 loop reads CATSDPGQGEGYTF. In DNA, the CDR3 is TGTGCCACCAGTGATCCTGGACAGGGTGAGGGCTACACCTTC.

The V gene is TRBV9, the J gene TRBJ2-1, with TRBD2 identical over 12 bases. Germline assignment: CDR1 SGDLS and CDR2 YYNGEE. V shed 5 bases and J 9 bases; nucleotides not matched to a gene: 15. This CDR3 has 17 residues. Written as DNA, the CDR3 is TGTGCCAGCAGTCTGACCCCTCGGACTAGCGGGATCCGTGAGCAGTTCTTC. Protein product: CASSLTPRTSGIREQFF.

The V and J genes are TRBV4-1 and TRBJ2-3; 8 bases fit TRBD2. Germline V CDR1 and CDR2: MGHRA, YSYEKL. V lost 4 bases to trimming and J lost 0 bases; unmatched junction nucleotides: 9. The CDR3 consists of 17 residues. The CDR3 loop is CASSPGTRESSTDTQYF. Written as DNA, the CDR3 is TGCGCCAGCAGCCCCGGGACTAGGGAATCTAGCACAGATACGCAGTATTTT.

This clonotype appeared many times. This chain links TRBV7-2 with TRBJ2-7; maybe TRBD2 (6 bases). The CDR3 is 11 amino acids. The V and J ends lost 6 bases and 7 bases respectively, with 10 bases between them. CDR1 is SGHTA and CDR2 is FQGNSA in the germline V gene. CDR3 in amino acids: CASSYSGEQYF. Here the CDR3 DNA reads TGTGCCAGCAGTTATAGCGGAGAGCAGTACTTC.

This clonotype showed up just a few times. This chain links TRBV3-1 with TRBJ1-5; 7 nucleotides match TRBD1. This CDR3 is built from 17 residues. Per germline, CDR1 LGHDT and CDR2 YNNKEL (reference sequence). V dropped 0 bases and J dropped 3; count of bases not matched to a gene: 8. The DNA for the CDR3 is TGTGCCAGCAGCCAAGATCAAGAAGGGACAGTCAATCAGCCCCAGCATTTT. As protein: CASSQDQEGTVNQPQHF.

This clonotype occurred a few times. This rearrangement joins TRBV5-1 to TRBJ2-7; a possible D gene is TRBD1 (7 bases). This CDR3 has 17 residues. The germline CDR1 and CDR2 sequences are SGHRS and YFSETQ. Trimming removed 2 bases from V and 4 bases from J, with 22 bases in between. The CDR3 region is CASSFIPTAGGTYEQYF. CDR3 bases: TGCGCCAGCAGCTTTATTCCCACAGCAGGGGGGACATACGAGCAGTACTTC. Full variable domain (remainder filled in from reference TRBV5-1 and TRBJ2-7): KAGVTQTPRYLIKTRGQQVTLSCSPISGHRSVSWYQQTPGQGLQFLFEYFSETQRNKGNFPGRFSGRQFSNSRSEMNVSTLELGDSALYLCASSFIPTAGGTYEQYFGPGTRLTVT.

On this clonotype: This clone may be a read error of a much larger clone one base away. The V and J genes are TRBV7-2 and TRBJ2-7, with D tentatively TRBD1 (7 bases). The CDR3 extends over 17 amino acids. CDR1 SGHTA and CDR2 FQGNSA come from the germline V gene. Trimming took 4 bases from V and 0 from J, leaving 19 bases between them. CDR3 DNA sequence: TGTGCCAGCAGCTCGAGGAGGGGGCCCACCTTCTCCTACGAGCAGTACTTC. This codes for CASSSRRGPTFSYEQYF.

This clonotype showed up many times. V is TRBV28 and J is TRBJ2-1, with D tentatively TRBD2 (5 bases). CDR3 length equals 12 residues. V was shortened by 5 bases and J by 10 bases, with 12 bases between the two germline ends. In germline, CDR1 is MDHEN, CDR2 SYDVKM. Here the CDR3 DNA reads TGTGCCAGCAGTCCGCGGGCCAGGGAGCAGTTCTTC. Translated: CASSPRAREQFF.

This clonotype was detected a few times. The chain employs TRBV29-1 and TRBJ2-5; no clear D gene. The CDR3 is 14 amino acids. Trimming left V 4 bases short and J 5 bases short, with 17 bases between. Germline V CDR1 and CDR2: SQVTM, ANQGSEA. The CDR3 nucleotides read TGCAGCGTTGCTGGCGCGAGCGATGGGGAGACCCAGTACTTC. Its translation: CSVAGASDGETQYF.

The genes are TRBV19 and TRBJ1-1; D is unclear. The CDR3 consists of 13 residues. Germline V gene lookup returns CDR1 LNHDA and CDR2 SQIVND (reference sequence). Between the trimmed V and J ends, which lost 8 bases and 5 bases, there was a span of 15 bases. The CDR3 spells CASSVGRETEAFF. Here the CDR3 DNA reads TGTGCCAGTTCGGTGGGGAGGGAAACTGAAGCTTTCTTT.